This TCR beta chain was captured in a study of blood T cells in healthy people across ages. Study findings and constraints: Investigators treated diversity estimates from one million T cells as underestimates.

This clonotype has a single count. Antigen unknown. CDR3 length equals 15 residues. Germline CDR1 GTSNPN, CDR2 SVGIG (reference sequence). V lost 5 bases, J lost 4 bases, and 18 bases lay in between. For the second PCR, which ran for roughly 7 to 11 cycles, a sample-barcoded 5' primer and a J-beta primer mix were used. TCRdb re-derived calls from the 5' RACE reads in MiXCR, one entry per CDR3 protein. The top ten hold 30% of the sample, which has about 670,000 distinct CDR3 sequences, 35% to 50% seen once. This TCR was recovered from a man aged 80 or over in good health. The chain carries TRBV30 and TRBJ2-1; tentatively, D is TRBD2 (5 bases). The sample comprised blood. The CDR3 nucleotides read TGTGCCTGGGGAAACGGACTTATTCCATACAATGAGCAGTTCTTC. This gives the protein CAWGNGLIPYNEQFF.